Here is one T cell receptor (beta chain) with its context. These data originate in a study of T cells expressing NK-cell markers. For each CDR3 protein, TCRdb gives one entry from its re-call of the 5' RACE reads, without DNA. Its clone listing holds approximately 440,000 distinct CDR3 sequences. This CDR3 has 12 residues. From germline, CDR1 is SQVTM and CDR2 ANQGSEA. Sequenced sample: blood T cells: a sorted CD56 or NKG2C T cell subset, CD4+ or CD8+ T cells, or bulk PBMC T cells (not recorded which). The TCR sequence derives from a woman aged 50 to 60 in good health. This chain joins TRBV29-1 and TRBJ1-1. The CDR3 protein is CSLLSINSEAFF.